The 9 T cell receptor beta chains in this list originate from one sample, sequenced in a study of cytomegalovirus exposure and HLA in healthy donors. The study ran its PCR with 60 Vbeta and 13 Jbeta primers. Data came from immunoSEQ multiplex PCR; TCRdb stores just in-frame clones and leaves some out. This repertoire shows 160,000 or so clones, about 80% found once; its top ten account for approximately 4.8%. Sequenced material: PBMCs. These receptor sequences come from a man aged 25-40 years in good health and CMV-seronegative.

V and J are TRBV9 and TRBJ2-3, with 11 nucleotides matching TRBD2. V lost 6 bases and J lost 5; bases outside the gene matches: 8. The CDR3 has 15 residues. CDR1 is SGDLS and CDR2 is YYNGEE in the germline V gene. The CDR3 loop reads CASKPSGGIKDTQYF. For the CDR3, the DNA is TGTGCCAGCAAACCTAGCGGGGGGATCAAAGATACGCAGTATTTT. Combining the CDR3 with reference TRBV9 and TRBJ2-3 gives the whole variable domain DSGVTQTPKHLITATGQRVTLRCSPRSGDLSVYWYQQSLDQGLQFLIQYYNGEERAKGNILERFSAQQFPDLHSELNLSSLELGDSALYFCASKPSGGIKDTQYFGPGTRLTVL.

V usage is TRBV28 and J usage is TRBJ2-7; 10 bases map to TRBD1. Germline V gives CDR1 MDHEN, CDR2 SYDVKM. V was clipped by 5 bases and J by 0 bases; unmatched bases: 4. CDR3 size: 15 residues. The CDR3 sequence is CASSRDRGTSYEQYF. The DNA of the CDR3 is TGTGCCAGCAGTCGGGACAGGGGTACCTCCTACGAGCAGTACTTC.

This chain connects TRBV4-2 to TRBJ2-1, with 10 bases matching TRBD1. After removal of 1 base from V and 8 bases from J, the junction contained 2 bases not matched to a gene. CDR1 LGHNA and CDR2 YNFKEQ come from the germline V gene. This CDR3 comprises 14 residues. CDR3 in amino acids: CASSQGGTGDEQFF. DNA for the CDR3: TGTGCCAGCAGCCAAGGTGGGACAGGGGATGAGCAGTTCTTC.

The genes are TRBV18 and TRBJ1-5; the match to TRBD1 covers 7 bases. The CDR3 is made up of 15 amino acids. Germline values: CDR1 KGHSH, CDR2 LQKENI. The junction had 5 bases not matched to a gene; V was cut back by 6 bases and J by 0 bases. In DNA form, the CDR3 reads TGTGCCAGCTCCATCCGACAGGGTAGCAATCAGCCCCAGCATTTT. Protein product: CASSIRQGSNQPQHF.

This chain connects TRBV28 to TRBJ1-4; tentatively, D is TRBD1 (6 bases). The CDR3 contains 14 residues. V lost 6 bases and J lost 8, with 16 bases in between. Germline CDR1 reads MDHEN; CDR2 reads SYDVKM. CDR3 residues: CASSPPGGREKLFF. CDR3 nucleotide sequence: TGTGCCAGCAGCCCCCCCGGGGGGCGGGAAAAACTGTTTTTT.

The sample holds one count of this clone. This chain joins TRBV7-9 and TRBJ2-3, with 7 bases fitting TRBD2. The CDR3 covers 16 residues. V trimming: 5 bases; J trimming: 7 bases; junction bases outside the gene matches: 15. Looked up from germline, CDR1 is SEHNR and CDR2 is FQNEAQ (reference sequence). The CDR3 sequence is CASSVETSPRPNTQYF. In DNA form, the CDR3 reads TGTGCCAGCAGCGTCGAGACTAGCCCTCGTCCCAATACGCAGTATTTT.

Of note for this clone: The sample has other DNA sequences that encode this CDR3 too. The chain couples TRBV19 to TRBJ2-3, with 10 positions matching TRBD2. V lost 5 bases, J lost 3 bases, and 5 bases stayed unmatched. Germline CDR1 LNHDA, CDR2 SQIVND (reference sequence). The CDR3 loop spans 15 amino acids. The CDR3 DNA reads as TGTGCCAGTAGTCCCCTAGCGGGGGTTACAGATACGCAGTATTTT. Translated: CASSPLAGVTDTQYF.

The chain combines TRBV5-1 with TRBJ2-3; 10 nucleotides line up with TRBD2. Germline CDR1 SGHRS, CDR2 YFSETQ. J was trimmed by 2 bases and V by 3 bases; bases with no gene match: 9. The CDR3 length is 17 residues. CDR3: CASSSLVSGGFTDTQYF. The CDR3 DNA is TGCGCCAGCAGCTCCCTGGTTAGCGGGGGGTTCACAGATACGCAGTATTTT.

This chain uses TRBV30 with TRBJ1-2; the D gene is possibly TRBD1 (5 bases). The V end lost 2 bases, the J end lost 4 bases, and 17 bases lay between the germline ends. CDR1 and CDR2 from the germline V gene are GTSNPN and SVGIG (reference sequence). This CDR3 has 15 residues. The CDR3 is CAWSPEVWGVYGYTF. The CDR3 nucleotides are TGTGCCTGGAGTCCAGAGGTGTGGGGGGTCTATGGCTACACCTTC.